This TCR beta chain was captured by sequencing in a study of blood T cell repertoires in COVID-19 (dated by TCRdb to 2020 to 2021). As for the study more broadly: Collaborator samples came from the United States, Italy and Spain and covered acute and convalescent phases of COVID-19. The prospective study material was composed of cDNA or gDNA derived from T cells, B-cell-depleted T cells, or PBMCs. Deeply sampled blood TCRbeta repertoires from subjects exposed to, actively infected with, or recovered from COVID-19 were included in the dataset. A freely available public database, intended as a resource for researchers studying the immune response to SARS-CoV-2, is where the repertoires were released. The samples were drawn from the first 160 participants of the ongoing ImmuneRACE study and from under 1,500 subjects provided by 6 global collaborators. The sample metadata nearly always contained a de-identified subject ID, COVID-19 status, age in years and sex. Where available, HLA class I and class II types were taken from metadata supplied by the sample provider and were not determined by assay-based typing.

In the prospective study, participants were about 18 to 95 years old, resided in fewer than 25 geographic areas of the United States, and were enrolled through a virtual design. In the prospective study, cohorts were assigned on the basis of participant-reported clinical history obtained from a screening survey and a study questionnaire. ImmuneRACE Cohort 3 recovered participants were defined by two consecutive negative NP/OP PCR tests, healthcare professional clearance, or symptom resolution. In the prospective study, whole blood, serum and a nasopharyngeal or oropharyngeal swab were collected from each participant by mobile phlebotomists. Additional blood draws and questionnaires over an approximately two-month period could optionally be provided by prospective study participants. Before DNA extraction, prospective study blood samples were shipped either frozen or at room temperature. The germline V gene (reference sequence) provides CDR1 LNHDA and CDR2 SQIVND. Counted from cysteine to phenylalanine, this CDR3 has 12 amino acids. Left in the record is the CDR3 DNA by itself, 36 bases read in frame from the first base. From V the trimming removes 9 bases and from J it removes 5 bases, while the gene matches leave 4 bases of the junction unaccounted for.

Study-wide findings and limitations: The amount of clinical and demographic metadata varied by source and participant and was provided uncurated.

With respect to this clone: It lacks a known antigen. No base-level quality is on record; no much larger clone is a single base apart.

The immunoSEQ Assay, a bias-controlled multiplex PCR, was used to amplify TCRbeta CDR3 regions from genomic DNA. Regarding the original processing steps: Nucleated cell counts per sample were estimated from amplification of reference gene primers within the assay. To quantify the absolute abundance of each unique TCRbeta CDR3 rearrangement, sequence reads were collapsed and filtered. For each sample, productive Simpson clonality was calculated as the square root of Simpson's diversity index across productive rearrangements. TCRdb limited this immuneACCESS table to in-frame rearrangements with V and J called. A share of clones is missing; checked studies link under half to unresolved V genes, and the rest is unexplained. V and J calls and clone size are copied from that table; D and trimming were computed from the DNA. The sample table contains about 430,000 clones; only one count was recorded for over 75% of them. The ten largest account for roughly 1.1% of the sample.

The receptor chain draws on TRBV19 and TRBJ2-1, with 7 bases aligning to TRBD2. The receptor's source is a man between 25 and 39 years old who had recovered from COVID-19. Material for sequencing was PBMCs or T cells enriched from blood (not recorded which). The nucleotide sequence is given as TGTGCCAGCGGGAGGCGAGACAATGAGCAGTTCTTC. It encodes CASGRRDNEQFF.